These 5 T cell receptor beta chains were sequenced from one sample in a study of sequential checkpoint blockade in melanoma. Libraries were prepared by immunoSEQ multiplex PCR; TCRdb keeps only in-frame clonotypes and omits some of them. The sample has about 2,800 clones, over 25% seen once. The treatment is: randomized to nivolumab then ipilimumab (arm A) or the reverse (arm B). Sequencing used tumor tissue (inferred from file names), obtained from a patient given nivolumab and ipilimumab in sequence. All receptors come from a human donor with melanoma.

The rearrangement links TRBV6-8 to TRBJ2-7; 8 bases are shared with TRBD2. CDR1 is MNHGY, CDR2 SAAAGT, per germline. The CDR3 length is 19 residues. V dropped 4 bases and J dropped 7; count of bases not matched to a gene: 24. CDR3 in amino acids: CASSSYRNPRLAGPWEQYF. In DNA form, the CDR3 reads TGTGCCAGCAGTTCCTACCGAAACCCCAGGCTAGCGGGTCCTTGGGAGCAGTACTTC.

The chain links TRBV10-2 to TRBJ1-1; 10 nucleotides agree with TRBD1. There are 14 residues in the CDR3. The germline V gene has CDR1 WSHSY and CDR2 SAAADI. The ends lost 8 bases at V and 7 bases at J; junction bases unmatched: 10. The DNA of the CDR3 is TGCGCCAGCCGTTCCGGGACAGGGGTAATTGAAGCTTTCTTT. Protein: CASRSGTGVIEAFF.

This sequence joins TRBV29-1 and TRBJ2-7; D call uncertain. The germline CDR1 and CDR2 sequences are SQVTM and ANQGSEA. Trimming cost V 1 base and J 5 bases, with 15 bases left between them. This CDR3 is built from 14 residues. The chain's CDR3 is CSVEVREGYDEQYF. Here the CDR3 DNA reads TGCAGCGTTGAAGTAAGGGAAGGGTATGACGAGCAGTACTTC.

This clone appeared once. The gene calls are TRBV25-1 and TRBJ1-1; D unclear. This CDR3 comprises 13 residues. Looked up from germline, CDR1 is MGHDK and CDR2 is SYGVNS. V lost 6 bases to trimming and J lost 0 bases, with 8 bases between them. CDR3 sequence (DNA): TGTGCCAGCAGGGGCCAAATGAACACTGAAGCTTTCTTT. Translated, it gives CASRGQMNTEAFF.

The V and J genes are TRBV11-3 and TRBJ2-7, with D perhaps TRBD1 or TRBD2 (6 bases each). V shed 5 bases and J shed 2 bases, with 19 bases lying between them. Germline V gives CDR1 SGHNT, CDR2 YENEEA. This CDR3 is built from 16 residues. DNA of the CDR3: TGTGCCAGCAGCCCCCTAAGGGGGGCTCACACCTACGAGCAGTACTTC. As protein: CASSPLRGAHTYEQYF.